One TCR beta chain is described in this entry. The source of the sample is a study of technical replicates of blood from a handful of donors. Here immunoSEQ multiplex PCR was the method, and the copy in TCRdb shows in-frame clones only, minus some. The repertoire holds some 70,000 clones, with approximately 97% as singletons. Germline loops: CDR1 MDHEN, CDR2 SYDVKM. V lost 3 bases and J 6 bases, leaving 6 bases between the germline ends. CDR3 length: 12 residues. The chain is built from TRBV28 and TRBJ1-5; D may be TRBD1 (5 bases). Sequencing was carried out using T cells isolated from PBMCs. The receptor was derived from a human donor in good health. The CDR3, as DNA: TGTGCCAGCAGTTTTCAGGGTCAGCCCCAGCATTTT. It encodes CASSFQGQPQHF.